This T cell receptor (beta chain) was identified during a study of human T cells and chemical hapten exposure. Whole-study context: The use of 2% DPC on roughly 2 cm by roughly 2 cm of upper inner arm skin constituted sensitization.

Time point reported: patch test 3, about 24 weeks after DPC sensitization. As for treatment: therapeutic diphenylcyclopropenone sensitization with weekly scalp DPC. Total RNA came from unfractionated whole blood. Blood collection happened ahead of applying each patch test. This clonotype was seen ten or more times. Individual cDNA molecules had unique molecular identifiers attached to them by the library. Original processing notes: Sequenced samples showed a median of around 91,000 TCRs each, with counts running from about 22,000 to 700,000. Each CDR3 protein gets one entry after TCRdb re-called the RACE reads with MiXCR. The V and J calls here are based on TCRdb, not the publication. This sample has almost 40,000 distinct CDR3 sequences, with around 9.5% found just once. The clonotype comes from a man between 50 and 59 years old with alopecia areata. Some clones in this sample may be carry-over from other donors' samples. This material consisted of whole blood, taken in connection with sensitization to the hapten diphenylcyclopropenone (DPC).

DNA for the CDR3: TGTGCCAGCAGTTACCTCCTACGTCGGACTTCTAGCTCCTACGAGCAGTACTTC. Encoded protein: CASSYLLRRTSSSYEQYF. This rearrangement joins TRBV12-3 or TRBV12-4 to TRBJ2-7, with a weak D call TRBD2 (5 bases). The CDR3 has 18 amino acids. Trimming left V 4 bases short and J 0 bases short, with 22 bases between.